This T cell receptor beta chain was identified in a study of T cell responses to AZD1222 COVID-19 vaccine. Study-wide findings and caveats: White British people made up most donors, females outnumbered males, and clonal diversity was possibly underestimated. The breadth and depth of Spike-specific TCRs increased once two AZD1222 doses had been given.

CDR1 and CDR2 from the germline V gene are SGHRS and YFSETQ. CDR3 length: 15 amino acids. The junction had 4 bases not matched to a gene; V was cut back by 0 bases and J by 3 bases. Method: immunoSEQ multiplex PCR; TCRdb's copy keeps in-frame clones and lacks some. This sample has around 170,000 clones, with nearly 95% found just once. As regards this clone: Its antigen remains unidentified.

The V and J genes are TRBV5-1 and TRBJ1-2; TRBD1 agrees at 8 bases. This clonotype was sampled from an adult who received the AZD1222 COVID-19 vaccine. The source was peripheral blood, collected 28 days after the second AZD1222 dose. The CDR3 DNA reads as TGCGCCAGCAGCTTGGGGACAGGGAGCCACTATGGCTACACCTTC. It yields the protein CASSLGTGSHYGYTF.